Listed here is a single T cell receptor (beta chain). These data belong to a study of control samples from healthy donors and cancer patients. Germline V lookup: CDR1 MNHEY, CDR2 SVGEGT. The CDR3 runs to 15 residues. Deletions cut 2 bases from V and 1 base from J, with 11 bases between. Profiling relied on immunoSEQ multiplex PCR, and the TCRdb table lists in-frame clones only, not all of them. Of approximately 150,000 clones detected, 94% appear once; the ten largest clones hold 14%. The sequenced material came from PBMCs. The TCR was taken from a man in his fifties or sixties with colorectal cancer. The genes are TRBV6-2 or TRBV6-3 and TRBJ1-2; D is uncertain. The DNA for the CDR3 is TGTGCCAGCAGTTACGTGGGCTCAGTTAACTATGGCTACACCTTC. Translated: CASSYVGSVNYGYTF.